A selection of T cell receptor beta chains follows, all from one sample in a study of T cell responses to AZD1222 COVID-19 vaccine. This table comes from immunoSEQ multiplex PCR, and its TCRdb copy is limited to in-frame clones, with some not included. Here the sample spans 150,000 or so clones, more than 75% being singletons. The sequenced sample was peripheral blood, obtained on day 0 of AZD1222 vaccination. The receptors here all came from an adult in good health. CDR3s include the opening cysteine and the closing phenylalanine or tryptophan. A D gene is named only where the DNA matches it firmly. The listing skips clone size in some rows; elsewhere it reads once, few, many or a size class.

TRBJ2-2	TRBV4-3	TRBD2	NA	CASSQALAGHANTGELFF	TGCGCCAGCAGCCAAGCCCTAGCGGGCCATGCGAACACCGGGGAGCTGTTTTTT
TRBJ2-2	TRBV18	NA	few	CASSPSTLRSGGTGELFF	TGTGCCAGCTCACCCTCAACTCTACGTTCCGGAGGGACCGGGGAGCTGTTTTTT
TRBJ2-7	TRBV7-2	TRBD2	once	CASSPPDSAGGNPYEQYF	TGTGCCAGCAGCCCACCGGACTCAGCGGGGGGGAACCCCTACGAGCAGTACTTC
TRBJ1-3	TRBV7-6	NA	NA	CASSYDDSAGNTIYF	TGTGCCAGCAGCTACGACGACAGTGCTGGAAACACCATATATTTT
TRBJ1-5	TRBV24-1	NA	once	CATSAGRGLNQPQHF	TGTGCCACCAGTGCGGGTAGGGGCCTAAATCAGCCCCAGCATTTT
TRBJ2-1	TRBV29-1	TRBD2	NA	CSVRRDWGGPYNEQFF	TGCAGCGTCCGCCGGGACTGGGGGGGACCCTACAATGAGCAGTTCTTC
TRBJ1-2	TRBV7-9	NA	NA	CASSLDHDYGYTF	TGTGCCAGCAGCCTCGACCATGACTATGGCTACACCTTC
TRBJ1-1	TRBV12-3/TRBV12-4	TRBD1	NA	CASSADRADAFF	TGTGCCAGCAGCGCCGACAGGGCTGACGCTTTCTTT
TRBJ1-2	TRBV6-2/TRBV6-3	TRBD1	once	CASSSGGYGYTF	TGTGCCAGCAGTTCAGGGGGCTATGGCTACACCTTC
TRBJ1-6	TRBV5-6	NA	NA	CASSGGRGAHGSYNSPLHF	TGTGCCAGCAGCGGAGGGAGGGGGGCACATGGCTCCTATAATTCACCCCTCCACTTT
TRBJ1-1	TRBV6-4	NA	NA	CANSGGRAPGRRQAFF	TGTGCCAACTCGGGGGGGCGGGCCCCCGGGAGAAGGCAAGCTTTCTTT